Sequencing of this T cell receptor (beta chain) was carried out in a study of graft-versus-host responses after intestinal transplantation. Study-level background: Anti-thymocyte globulin induction, then tacrolimus and steroids for approximately 3 years, went to all recipients.

CDR3 length equals 15 residues. Trimming at V came to 1 base and at J to 4 bases, leaving 1 base not matched to a gene. Germline V CDR1 and CDR2: MNHNS, SASEGT. Clones were read by immunoSEQ multiplex PCR, and TCRdb kept only the in-frame ones, dropping some. Of approximately 3,500 clones in the sample, roughly 71% were seen once. Indicated time point: postoperative day 105 after intestinal transplantation (dayNNNN = postoperative day). Lamina propria and intraepithelial lymphocytes were released by processing graft tissue. This clonotype was sampled from a human patient who received an intestinal transplant, so some T cells may come from the graft donor. The starting material was ileum tissue, obtained 105 days after intestinal transplantation. The chain carries TRBV6-1 and TRBJ2-1; TRBD2 aligns across 10 bases. CDR3 amino acids: CASSEEAGGYNEQFF. CDR3 nucleotides: TGTGCCAGCAGTGAAGAAGCGGGAGGGTACAATGAGCAGTTCTTC.